Shown below are 15 T cell receptor beta chains from a single sample sequenced in a study of T cell repertoires in cytomegalovirus infection. TCRdb used MiXCR to reprocess the reads, holding one entry per CDR3 protein. This sample yields 830,000 or so distinct CDR3 sequences, of which 32% are seen a single time; around an eighth belongs to the top ten. Their recognized antigens are unknown. This specimen was cultured CD8+ T cells from PBMCs, taken from culture after CMV antigen stimulation. All receptors derive from a human donor in good health (CMV status not recorded). Some clones in this sample may be carry-over from other donors' samples.

In this sample, this clonotype turned up a few times. This chain joins TRBV10-2 and TRBJ2-5, with D tentatively TRBD2 (5 bases). Trimming shortened V by 3 bases and J by 1 base, and 18 bases separated the two germline ends. CDR3 length: 17 residues. CDR1 and CDR2 (germline): WSHSY, SAAADI. The CDR3 loop reads CASSDFVANIAQETQYF. Written as DNA, the CDR3 is TGCGCCAGCAGTGATTTTGTAGCGAACATCGCCCAAGAGACCCAGTACTTC.

The rearrangement links TRBV13 to TRBJ2-7; D might be TRBD1 or TRBD2, each matching 5 bases. The CDR3 runs to 15 residues. Germline-derived CDR1 and CDR2 are PRHDT and FYEKMQ (reference sequence). V gave up 6 bases and J gave up 1 base, with 16 bases separating them. Here the CDR3 reads CASSSRDGRSYEQYF. Here the CDR3 DNA reads TGTGCCAGCAGTTCCCGGGACGGTAGATCCTACGAGCAGTACTTC.

The genes are TRBV6-2 or TRBV6-3 and TRBJ2-7; 8 bases align to TRBD1. The CDR3 covers 16 residues. In germline, CDR1 is MNHEY, CDR2 SVGEGT. With V trimmed by 6 bases and J by 3 bases, 13 bases remained unmatched. The CDR3 DNA is TGTGCCAGCAGAGATGTTACAGGACAGGGTTACTACGAGCAGTACGTC. It is translated as CASRDVTGQGYYEQYV.

There are a few counts of this clonotype. This chain connects TRBV28 to TRBJ2-4; D may correspond to TRBD1 or TRBD2 (5 bases each). The ends were cut back, 2 bases at V and 5 bases at J, with 10 bases in the middle. CDR1 and CDR2 from the germline V gene are MDHEN and SYDVKM. CDR3 length: 14 amino acids. DNA of the CDR3: TGTGCCAGCAGTTTACGGGGACCCCAAAACATTCAGTACTTC. Protein: CASSLRGPQNIQYF.

The V and J genes are TRBV4-3 and TRBJ2-5; 10 nucleotides align to TRBD2. The V segment lost 0 bases and the J segment 5 bases; nucleotides outside the gene matches: 9. This CDR3 comprises 17 residues. Per the germline V gene, CDR1 is LGHNA and CDR2 is YSLEER. The CDR3 DNA reads TGCGCCAGCAGCCAAGAGTCCAGCGGGGGGGCCATGGAGACCCAGTACTTC. Residues: CASSQESSGGAMETQYF.

The J gene is TRBJ2-3, the V gene TRBV27; 8 positions match TRBD2. The ends lost 5 bases at V and 1 base at J; junction bases unmatched: 14. Germline CDR1 MNHEY, CDR2 SMNVEV (reference sequence). The CDR3 sequence is 18 residues long. The CDR3 sequence: CASSPQGGGGRGTDTQYF. The DNA of the CDR3 is TGTGCCAGCAGTCCCCAAGGAGGCGGGGGGCGAGGCACAGATACGCAGTATTTT.

The V and J genes are TRBV4-1 and TRBJ2-3, with 11 bases identical to TRBD2. V lost 2 bases, J lost 6 bases, and 10 bases stayed unmatched. The CDR3 has 17 amino acids. The germline CDR1 and CDR2 sequences are MGHRA and YSYEKL. The CDR3 DNA follows: TGCGCCAGCAGCCAATGGAAGACTAGCGGGGAGCTTGATACGCAGTATTTT. Protein: CASSQWKTSGELDTQYF.

This clonotype was seen a handful of times. The chain carries TRBV6-2 or TRBV6-3 and TRBJ1-1; D uncertain. V dropped 6 bases and J dropped 6 bases, with 11 bases sitting between them. The CDR3 runs to 12 residues. Germline assignment: CDR1 MNHEY and CDR2 SVGEGT. The CDR3 bases are TGTGCCAGCAGCCCCGATTTGTCTGAAGCTTTCTTT. Its translation is CASSPDLSEAFF.

The CDR3 DNA reads as TGTGCCAGCAGTTCGGACGGTTCGTACGAGCAGTACGTC. It codes for CASSSDGSYEQYV. The chain carries TRBV28 and TRBJ2-7; D not certain. Trimming left V 4 bases short and J 4 bases short, with 11 bases between. This CDR3 is built from 13 residues. Germline values: CDR1 MDHEN, CDR2 SYDVKM.

The chain couples TRBV12-3 or TRBV12-4 to TRBJ2-7; no clear D. The V end was cut by 3 bases, the J end by 7 bases, with 10 bases between. CDR3 length: 12 residues. CDR3 residues: CASSFVRVEQYF. CDR3 DNA sequence: TGTGCCAGCAGTTTCGTAAGGGTAGAGCAGTACTTC.

The chain recombines TRBV5-6 with TRBJ2-7, with a tentative D call TRBD1 (6 bases). V lost 4 bases, J lost 3 bases, and 14 bases lay in between. The CDR3 runs to 14 residues. Germline V gene sequence: CDR1 SGHDT, CDR2 YYEEEE. The CDR3 DNA follows: TGTGCCAGCAGCAGCCGGGACACCCTCTACGAGCAGTACTTC. This encodes CASSSRDTLYEQYF.

V usage is TRBV4-2 and J usage is TRBJ2-5, with TRBD1 matching 8 bases. Germline CDR1 is LGHNA and CDR2 is YNFKEQ. J was trimmed by 4 bases and V by 1 base; bases with no gene match: 2. This CDR3 is 14 amino acids long. The CDR3: CASSQGTGPETQYF. The CDR3 DNA follows: TGTGCCAGCAGCCAAGGGACAGGGCCAGAGACCCAGTACTTC.

J is TRBJ2-1 and V is TRBV11-2; 11 bases line up with TRBD2. Trimming removed 4 bases from V and 7 bases from J; junction bases left unmatched: 6. Germline values: CDR1 SGHAT, CDR2 FQNNGV. The CDR3 is 15 amino acids. The CDR3 sequence is CASSYPSGGSNEQFF. Here the CDR3 DNA reads TGTGCCAGCAGCTACCCTAGCGGGGGGTCTAATGAGCAGTTCTTC.

The V call is TRBV20-1, the J call TRBJ2-5, with unresolved D. There are 12 residues in the CDR3. CDR1 and CDR2 from the germline V gene are DFQATT and SNEGSKA (reference sequence). V was clipped by 3 bases and J by 9 bases, with 14 bases between them. The CDR3 sequence is CSASTLVSPQYF. The CDR3 nucleotides read TGCAGTGCTAGTACTCTAGTGAGTCCCCAGTACTTC.

This clonotype has just a few counts. The chain recombines TRBV10-3 with TRBJ2-2, with D possibly TRBD1 on 6 matching bases. Trimming took 6 bases from V and 2 from J, leaving 13 bases between them. CDR1 and CDR2 (germline): ENHRY, SYGVKD. This CDR3 has 15 residues. In DNA, the CDR3 is TGTGCCATCAGAGTGACAGGATTAAACACCGGGGAGCTGTTTTTT. As protein: CAIRVTGLNTGELFF.